Below, 32 T cell receptor beta chains from the same sample are listed, as sequenced in a study of T cell responses to AZD1222 COVID-19 vaccine. Repertoires were generated with immunoSEQ multiplex PCR, while TCRdb's copy carries only in-frame clones and drops some. Here the sample spans approximately 100,000 clones, 70% to 90% being singletons. The starting material was peripheral blood, obtained 28 days after the second AZD1222 dose. The receptors here all came from an adult who received the AZD1222 COVID-19 vaccine.

The chain couples TRBV5-3 to TRBJ2-1, with TRBD2 matching 8 bases. TRBV5-3 is treated as an ORF (open reading frame) with a function not yet certain. The CDR3 contains 16 residues. Trimming at V came to 1 base and at J to 3 bases, leaving 6 bases not matched to a gene. The CDR3 spells CARSLLEAGGYNEQFF. CDR3 nucleotide sequence: TGTGCCAGAAGCTTGCTAGAGGCGGGAGGCTACAATGAGCAGTTCTTC.

The chain couples TRBV7-8 to TRBJ2-1; 9 positions match TRBD1. Germline values: CDR1 SGHVS, CDR2 FQNEAQ. J was trimmed by 9 bases and V by 5 bases; bases with no gene match: 11. The CDR3 has 15 amino acids. The CDR3 nucleotides read TGTGCCAGCAGCCCCGGGACAGGGTTCTCTAGTGAGCAGTTCTTC. This gives the protein CASSPGTGFSSEQFF.

This clone was counted a few times. The rearrangement joins TRBV30 to TRBJ1-6, with 8 positions matching TRBD1. This CDR3 contains 15 residues. CDR1 is GTSNPN and CDR2 is SVGIG in the germline V gene (reference sequence). Trimming removed 1 base from V and 7 bases from J; junction bases left unmatched: 6. CDR3 amino acids: CAWSGLGQGNSPLHF. The CDR3 DNA follows: TGTGCCTGGAGTGGGCTTGGACAGGGAAATTCACCCCTCCACTTT.

This clone appeared a single time. This chain links TRBV3-1 (or the pseudogene TRBV3-2) with TRBJ2-7, with no clear D. The CDR3 extends over 13 amino acids. The V gene's germline CDR1 is LGHDT and CDR2 YNNKEL (reference sequence). V lost 0 bases and J 3 bases, leaving 6 bases between the germline ends. CDR3 loop: CASSQDHGYEQYF. CDR3 nucleotides: TGTGCCAGCAGCCAAGATCATGGCTACGAGCAGTACTTC.

V is TRBV6-5 and J is TRBJ2-5; D not resolved. CDR1 is MNHEY, CDR2 SVGAGI, per germline. The CDR3 totals 14 residues. Trimming removed 7 bases at V and 0 bases at J, with 12 bases between. This CDR3 is CASTKSYDQETQYF. The DNA of the CDR3 is TGTGCCAGCACAAAGTCGTATGACCAAGAGACCCAGTACTTC.

The chain couples TRBV11-3 to TRBJ2-7; perhaps TRBD1 as D (6 bases). Between the trimmed V and J ends, which lost 5 bases and 6 bases, there was a span of 14 bases. Germline values: CDR1 SGHNT, CDR2 YENEEA. This CDR3 region has 13 residues. In DNA, the CDR3 is TGTGCCAGCAGCCTGAACAGGGCCGGCGAGCAGTACTTC. Translation: CASSLNRAGEQYF.

The V gene is TRBV7-3, the J gene TRBJ1-1; no definite D call. Looked up from germline, CDR1 is SGHTA and CDR2 is FQGTGA. The CDR3 covers 13 residues. Between the trimmed V and J ends, which lost 5 bases and 1 base, there was a span of 8 bases. This CDR3 reads CASSPTRNTEAFF. The CDR3 bases are TGTGCCAGCAGCCCTACGAGGAACACTGAAGCTTTCTTT.

V gene TRBV12-3 or TRBV12-4 combines with J gene TRBJ1-3; no clear D gene. V lost 5 bases to trimming and J lost 2 bases, with 1 base between them. This CDR3 comprises 11 residues. CDR3 coding DNA: TGTGCCAGCAGTACTGGAAACACCATATATTTT. This encodes CASSTGNTIYF.

The chain employs TRBV2 and TRBJ2-1; D unresolved. This CDR3 is built from 13 residues. V dropped 0 bases and J dropped 8 bases, with 8 bases sitting between them. From germline, CDR1 is SNHLY and CDR2 FYNNEI. In DNA form, the CDR3 reads TGTGCCAGCAGTGAAGCCGTCCTGGATGAGCAGTTCTTC. It encodes CASSEAVLDEQFF.

This chain joins TRBV7-2 and TRBJ2-2; D not certain. The CDR3 loop spans 13 amino acids. The germline V gene has CDR1 SGHTA and CDR2 FQGNSA. V gave up 4 bases and J gave up 4 bases, with 7 bases separating them. The CDR3 nucleotides read TGTGCCAGCAGCTCTCAGAGCACCGGGGAGCTGTTTTTT. Translating gives CASSSQSTGELFF.

The rearrangement links TRBV23-1 to TRBJ1-1; 11 bases line up with TRBD1. TRBV23-1 is known as an ORF, though its function is uncertain. The CDR3 sequence is 17 residues long. The V segment lost 3 bases and the J segment 0 bases; nucleotides outside the gene matches: 6. The CDR3 here is CASSHLGQGDLNTEAFF. The CDR3 region has the DNA TGCGCCAGCAGTCACCTGGGACAGGGGGACTTGAACACTGAAGCTTTCTTT.

The V gene is TRBV28, the J gene TRBJ1-4; the D gene is possibly TRBD1 (5 bases). V lost 3 bases and J lost 7, with 18 bases in between. The CDR3 has 16 amino acids. From germline, CDR1 is MDHEN and CDR2 SYDVKM. Here the CDR3 DNA reads TGTGCCAGCAGTTTGGGGCAGCAACTTACGGGTGAAAAACTGTTTTTT. The encoded protein is CASSLGQQLTGEKLFF.

The sample holds one count of this clone. The V gene is TRBV4-3, the J gene TRBJ2-1; the match to TRBD2 covers 8 bases. After removal of 0 bases from V and 4 bases from J, the junction contained 11 bases not matched to a gene. The CDR3 is 18 residues long. Germline CDR1 and CDR2: LGHNA and YSLEER. Here the CDR3 reads CASSQDRPAGVGYNEQFF. The CDR3 DNA follows: TGCGCCAGCAGCCAAGATCGTCCAGCGGGAGTAGGGTACAATGAGCAGTTCTTC.

The chain recombines TRBV12-3 or TRBV12-4 with TRBJ2-1; the D is unclear. The CDR3 sequence is 12 residues long. V dropped 7 bases and J dropped 4 bases, with 8 bases sitting between them. The CDR3 DNA reads as TGTGCCAGCACCCGGAGATACAATGAGCAGTTCTTC. This codes for CASTRRYNEQFF.

The chain employs TRBV18 and TRBJ1-5; D possibly corresponds to TRBD1 (6 bases). Germline CDR1 is KGHSH and CDR2 is LQKENI. The CDR3 is made up of 16 amino acids. Trimming removed 3 bases from V and 6 bases from J, with 18 bases in between. Here the CDR3 DNA reads TGTGCCAGCTCACCTTTTCCGAAGGGGGTAGCTCAGCCCCAGCATTTT. Its protein is CASSPFPKGVAQPQHF.

The chain links TRBV28 to TRBJ1-3; D is unresolved. The CDR3 is 12 amino acids. Germline CDR1 is MDHEN and CDR2 is SYDVKM. Trimming removed 4 bases from V and 10 bases from J, with 11 bases in between. Here the CDR3 DNA reads TGTGCCAGCAGTTCCCAACGGAGGACCATATATTTT. Protein sequence: CASSSQRRTIYF. Complete variable domain (other parts from reference TRBV28 and TRBJ1-3): DVKVTQSSRYLVKRTGEKVFLECVQDMDHENMFWYRQDPGLGLRLIYFSYDVKMKEKGDIPEGYSVSREKKERFSLILESASTNQTSMYLCASSSQRRTIYFGEGSWLTVV.

This clone has only a few counts. The chain has TRBV7-2 and TRBJ2-5, with 12 bases fitting TRBD2. V trimming: 5 bases; J trimming: 1 base; junction bases outside the gene matches: 5. Germline V CDR1 and CDR2: SGHTA, FQGNSA. The CDR3 extends over 16 amino acids. The CDR3 DNA reads as TGTGCCAGCAGCAAATCTAGCGGGAGGGTCCAAGAGACCCAGTACTTC. This encodes CASSKSSGRVQETQYF.

The rearrangement links TRBV15 to TRBJ2-1, with TRBD2 identical over 8 bases. The J segment lost 8 bases and the V segment lost 5 bases, leaving 14 bases of the junction unmatched. Germline CDR1 reads LNHNV; CDR2 reads YYDKDF (reference sequence). The CDR3 is made up of 16 amino acids. The CDR3 nucleotides read TGTGCCACCAGCGAGGAAAACGGGAGGGCCGTGGATGAGCAGTTCTTC. It yields the protein CATSEENGRAVDEQFF.

The genes are TRBV7-9 and TRBJ2-3; D gene ambiguous. There are 13 residues in the CDR3. Germline-derived CDR1 and CDR2 are SEHNR and FQNEAQ (reference sequence). Trimming shortened V by 2 bases and J by 2 bases, and 5 bases separated the two germline ends. CDR3 sequence: CASSLSITDTQYF. CDR3 in DNA: TGTGCCAGCAGCTTATCCATCACAGATACGCAGTATTTT.

The chain has TRBV10-3 and TRBJ1-1; D gene uncertain. Germline V gives CDR1 ENHRY, CDR2 SYGVKD. Trimming removed 6 bases from V and 1 base from J, with 9 bases in between. The CDR3 has 13 residues. The DNA of the CDR3 is TGTGCCATCAGGATGGACGGGAACACTGAAGCTTTCTTT. Translating it yields CAIRMDGNTEAFF.

The CDR3 sequence is CSVVRDSGANVLTF. For the CDR3, the DNA is TGCAGCGTTGTAAGGGACTCTGGGGCCAACGTCCTGACTTTC. The chain couples TRBV29-1 to TRBJ2-6; D not resolved. The CDR3 has 14 residues. CDR1 is SQVTM and CDR2 is ANQGSEA in the germline V gene. Trimming cost V 4 bases and J 0 bases, with 7 bases left between them.

The chain uses TRBV18 and TRBJ2-7, with 7 bases lining up with TRBD1. The CDR3 is 15 residues long. Germline CDR1 KGHSH, CDR2 LQKENI. With 6 bases clipped from V and 0 bases from J, the junction kept 8 bases outside the gene matches. The CDR3 region is CASSRQGSSSYEQYF. As DNA, the CDR3 is TGTGCCAGCTCCCGACAGGGTTCCTCCTCCTACGAGCAGTACTTC.

This clone was detected a few times. The V gene is TRBV5-1, the J gene TRBJ1-2, with D possibly TRBD1 on 6 matching bases. Germline-derived CDR1 and CDR2 are SGHRS and YFSETQ. V was trimmed by 0 bases and J by 6 bases, leaving 15 bases between them. The CDR3 loop spans 15 amino acids. The CDR3 region is CASSLGTRGWNGYTF. The CDR3 DNA reads TGCGCCAGCAGCTTGGGGACCAGGGGTTGGAATGGCTACACCTTC.

This rearrangement joins TRBV18 to TRBJ2-7, with D perhaps matching TRBD1 (6 bases). V lost 6 bases and J 3 bases, leaving 24 bases between the germline ends. From germline, CDR1 is KGHSH and CDR2 LQKENI. The CDR3 covers 17 residues. Here the CDR3 reads CASSPASTGAAVYEQYF. The DNA of the CDR3 is TGTGCCAGCTCGCCGGCGTCGACAGGAGCTGCAGTCTACGAGCAGTACTTC. The complete variable domain, with remaining parts taken from reference TRBV18 and TRBJ2-7, reads NAGVMQNPRHLVRRRGQEARLRCSPMKGHSHVYWYRQLPEEGLKFMVYLQKENIIDESGMPKERFSAEFPKEGPSILRIQQVVRGDSAAYFCASSPASTGAAVYEQYFGPGTRLTVT.

This clone came up a few times. The chain has TRBV5-1 and TRBJ2-1; D is unclear. V lost 0 bases and J 5 bases, leaving 15 bases between the germline ends. This CDR3 is 16 amino acids long. Looked up from germline, CDR1 is SGHRS and CDR2 is YFSETQ. The CDR3 region has the DNA TGCGCCAGCAGCTTGGCCACCAATCCACCTAACAATGAGCAGTTCTTC. Translating it yields CASSLATNPPNNEQFF.

This sequence joins TRBV11-2 and TRBJ2-7; D might be TRBD1 (5 bases). V was pared by 5 bases and J by 0 bases, with 11 bases between. Per the germline V gene, CDR1 is SGHAT and CDR2 is FQNNGV. The CDR3 loop spans 14 amino acids. CDR3 DNA sequence: TGTGCCAGCAGCCCCCGACAGAGCTCCTACGAGCAGTACTTC. Translating gives CASSPRQSSYEQYF. The entire variable domain, with the rest obtained from reference TRBV11-2 and TRBJ2-7, is as follows: EAGVAQSPRYKIIEKRQSVAFWCNPISGHATLYWYQQILGQGPKLLIQFQNNGVVDDSQLPKDRFSAERLKGVDSTLKIQPAKLEDSAVYLCASSPRQSSYEQYFGPGTRLTVT.

The rearrangement uses TRBV23-1 and TRBJ2-4; 14 nucleotides align to TRBD2. TRBV23-1 is marked as an open reading frame, function uncertain. The CDR3 has 23 residues. The V gene end was trimmed by 7 bases and the J gene end by 0 bases; junction bases not matched to a gene: 23. The CDR3 here is CASTSKPGLAGEVQELAKNIQYF. CDR3 nucleotide sequence: TGCGCCAGCACAAGTAAACCGGGACTAGCGGGAGAGGTACAAGAGCTAGCCAAAAACATTCAGTACTTC.

DNA of the CDR3: TGTGCCAGCAGCATTAATAGCTATGGCTACACCTTC. Its translation: CASSINSYGYTF. The chain uses TRBV28 and TRBJ1-2, with D unclear. CDR1 MDHEN and CDR2 SYDVKM come from the germline V gene. Trimming cost V 6 bases and J 4 bases, with 9 bases left between them. This CDR3 contains 12 residues.

This clone has only one observation. V usage is TRBV30 and J usage is TRBJ1-1; 9 bases match TRBD1. The CDR3 totals 15 residues. V was clipped by 5 bases and J by 4 bases; unmatched bases: 11. The germline V gene has CDR1 GTSNPN and CDR2 SVGIG (reference sequence). The CDR3 DNA sequence: TGTGCCTGGGACGGGACAGGGTATAAAGGCACTGAAGCTTTCTTT. It is translated as CAWDGTGYKGTEAFF. Variable domain in full (rest from reference TRBV30 and TRBJ1-1): SQTIHQWPATLVQPVGSPLSLECTVEGTSNPNLYWYRQAAGRGLQLLFYSVGIGQISSEVPQNLSASRPQDRQFILSSKKLLLSDSGFYLCAWDGTGYKGTEAFFGQGTRLTVV.

The chain employs TRBV5-1 and TRBJ2-7; 7 nucleotides match TRBD2. CDR1 SGHRS and CDR2 YFSETQ come from the germline V gene. V lost 2 bases, J lost 6 bases, and 2 bases stayed unmatched. This CDR3 comprises 12 residues. The CDR3 region has the DNA TGCGCCAGCAGCTTTCCGGGAGGCGAGCAGTACTTC. It is translated as CASSFPGGEQYF.

The chain uses TRBV28 and TRBJ2-6; TRBD2 is a possible D gene (6 bases). From germline, CDR1 is MDHEN and CDR2 SYDVKM. Deletions cut 6 bases from V and 0 bases from J, with 15 bases between. This CDR3 has 17 amino acids. DNA of the CDR3: TGTGCCAGCAGGCCTCCGGGACTCCTCTCTGGGGCCAACGTCCTGACTTTC. It codes for CASRPPGLLSGANVLTF.

The chain combines TRBV9 with TRBJ2-3; TRBD2 agrees at 8 bases. This CDR3 is built from 17 residues. The J segment lost 3 bases and the V segment lost 3 bases, leaving 12 bases of the junction unmatched. In germline, CDR1 is SGDLS, CDR2 YYNGEE. CDR3 loop: CASSGRTSGSFTDTQYF. In DNA form, the CDR3 reads TGTGCCAGCAGCGGTCGGACCAGCGGGAGTTTTACAGATACGCAGTATTTT. Drawing the rest from reference TRBV9 and TRBJ2-3, the complete variable domain is DSGVTQTPKHLITATGQRVTLRCSPRSGDLSVYWYQQSLDQGLQFLIQYYNGEERAKGNILERFSAQQFPDLHSELNLSSLELGDSALYFCASSGRTSGSFTDTQYFGPGTRLTVL.